Listed here are 3 T cell receptor beta chains from one sample, sequenced in a study of blood T cell repertoires in COVID-19. Method: immunoSEQ multiplex PCR; TCRdb's copy keeps in-frame clones and lacks some. The sample consists of fewer than 80,000 clones, roughly 92% of them appearing once. The specimen sequenced was peripheral blood. The receptors derive from a human donor in a cohort sampled during active COVID-19.

CDR3 sequence: CASSEGTSGSTDTQYF. CDR3 DNA sequence: TGTGCCAGCAGCGAGGGGACTAGCGGAAGCACAGATACGCAGTATTTT. The gene calls are TRBV9 and TRBJ2-3, with 11 bases matching TRBD2. The CDR3 runs to 16 residues. V lost 3 bases and J lost 0; bases outside the gene matches: 3. Germline values: CDR1 SGDLS, CDR2 YYNGEE.

The chain joins TRBV18 to TRBJ1-2; 12 positions agree with TRBD1. Trimming cost V 0 bases and J 3 bases; bases outside gene matches: 2. The length of the CDR3 is 16 residues. From germline, CDR1 is KGHSH and CDR2 LQKENI. CDR3 in amino acids: CASSPPGTGGYYGYTF. The DNA for the CDR3 is TGTGCCAGCTCACCACCGGGGACAGGGGGCTACTATGGCTACACCTTC.

The rearrangement uses TRBV5-4 and TRBJ2-2; D is unclear. Germline V gives CDR1 SGHNT, CDR2 YYREEE (reference sequence). This CDR3 has 13 residues. Trimming shortened V by 7 bases and J by 6 bases, and 13 bases separated the two germline ends. The CDR3 sequence is CASETGRAGELFF. CDR3 nucleotides: TGTGCCAGCGAGACGGGTAGAGCCGGGGAGCTGTTTTTT.